Following are 22 T cell receptor beta chains from one sample sequenced in a study of shared clonotypes between healthy human individuals. Clones were sequenced by immunoSEQ multiplex PCR, and TCRdb holds only the in-frame ones, with some missing. The sample lists more than 2,000,000 clones, 90% to 95% occurring once. Input material: naive CD4+ T cells from PBMCs. Noted subset: CD45RA+ positively selected. These receptors were collected from a man younger than 35 in good health. Some clones in this sample may be carry-over from other donors' samples.

This clone was observed a single time. The V and J genes are TRBV5-4 and TRBJ2-1, with D hard to call. The germline V gene has CDR1 SGHNT and CDR2 YYREEE (reference sequence). Trimming shortened V by 0 bases and J by 9 bases, and 7 bases separated the two germline ends. The CDR3 length is 12 residues. CDR3: CASSLDYGEQFF. The DNA for the CDR3 is TGTGCCAGCAGCTTGGATTATGGTGAGCAGTTCTTC.

The chain uses TRBV10-1 and TRBJ2-2; 9 bases are shared with TRBD1. From germline, CDR1 is WNHNN and CDR2 SYGVQD (reference sequence). Losses at the gene ends were 2 bases for V and 5 bases for J; bases not matched to a gene: 6. The CDR3 runs 16 residues. The CDR3 DNA sequence: TGCGCCAGCAGTGAGGTTGGGACAGGGTGGACCGGGGAGCTGTTTTTT. This gives the protein CASSEVGTGWTGELFF.

This rearrangement joins TRBV6-5 to TRBJ1-1; 9 nucleotides line up with TRBD1. Germline V gene data show CDR1 as MNHEY and CDR2 as SVGAGI. V shed 7 bases and J 0 bases; nucleotides not matched to a gene: 3. The CDR3 sequence is 14 residues long. The CDR3: CASIRTGVNTEAFF. For the CDR3, the DNA is TGTGCCAGCATTAGGACAGGGGTGAACACTGAAGCTTTCTTT.

Remarks on this clone: Other nucleotide sequences in the sample specify the same CDR3. The rearrangement links TRBV13 to TRBJ1-2; maybe TRBD1 (5 bases). With 1 base removed from V and 4 bases from J, the gap between germline ends came to 16 bases. The CDR3 loop spans 16 amino acids. The germline gives CDR1 PRHDT, CDR2 FYEKMQ (reference sequence). CDR3 bases: TGTGCCAGCAGCTTAGTAGGGCAGGGTTTGGGCTATGGCTACACCTTC. Translation gives CASSLVGQGLGYGYTF.

This sequence joins TRBV7-8 and TRBJ2-3, with TRBD2 matching over 16 bases. The CDR3 runs to 19 residues. The germline V gene has CDR1 SGHVS and CDR2 FQNEAQ. V trimming: 5 bases; J trimming: 0 bases; junction bases outside the gene matches: 8. The CDR3: CASSQGLAGGRASTDTQYF. The CDR3 DNA is TGTGCCAGCAGCCAGGGACTAGCGGGAGGGAGAGCTAGCACAGATACGCAGTATTTT.

V is TRBV7-9 and J is TRBJ2-3, with 9 bases aligning to TRBD1. Germline V lookup: CDR1 SEHNR, CDR2 FQNEAQ (reference sequence). The CDR3 contains 18 residues. V gave up 3 bases and J gave up 1 base; unmatched junction bases: 11. As DNA, the CDR3 is TGTGCCAGCAGCTTCACCCTGGGACAGGGAAAGGGCACAGATACGCAGTATTTT. Translation: CASSFTLGQGKGTDTQYF.

The count of this clone is one. The rearrangement uses TRBV7-2 and TRBJ2-6; D is possibly TRBD1 (5 bases). Germline CDR1 and CDR2: SGHTA and FQGNSA. The length of the CDR3 is 15 residues. Trimming pared 5 bases from V and 0 bases from J, leaving 8 bases between. CDR3 amino acids: CASSRQISGANVLTF. The CDR3 nucleotides read TGTGCCAGCAGCCGACAGATCTCTGGGGCCAACGTCCTGACTTTC.

The chain uses TRBV7-2 and TRBJ2-1; 12 bases fit TRBD2. Germline CDR1 SGHTA, CDR2 FQGNSA. This CDR3 spans 13 amino acids. With 5 bases clipped from V and 12 bases from J, the junction kept 5 bases outside the gene matches. CDR3 amino acids: CASSPSGRARQFF. CDR3 nucleotide sequence: TGTGCCAGCAGCCCTAGCGGGAGGGCACGGCAGTTCTTC.

The chain couples TRBV7-3 to TRBJ1-1; possibly TRBD1 for D (6 bases). Trimming removed 5 bases at V and 4 bases at J, with 20 bases between. Germline assignment: CDR1 SGHTA and CDR2 FQGTGA. The CDR3 is 16 residues long. The CDR3: CASSPPPAGAGTEAFF. The CDR3 DNA reads TGTGCCAGCAGCCCCCCCCCGGCAGGGGCGGGCACTGAAGCTTTCTTT.

This clone was counted once. V gene TRBV27 combines with J gene TRBJ2-1; 11 bases line up with TRBD2. J gave up 5 bases and V 6 bases, and 12 bases lay outside the gene matches. Germline V gives CDR1 MNHEY, CDR2 SMNVEV (reference sequence). This CDR3 spans 17 amino acids. Here the CDR3 reads CASSDLAGGGMDNEQFF. The DNA of the CDR3 is TGTGCCAGCAGCGATCTAGCGGGAGGTGGGATGGACAATGAGCAGTTCTTC.

A single count supports this clone. The V call is TRBV2, the J call TRBJ1-2; D perhaps matches TRBD1 (6 bases). CDR3 length equals 12 residues. The germline V gene has CDR1 SNHLY and CDR2 FYNNEI. V was pared by 9 bases and J by 4 bases, with 12 bases between. The CDR3 DNA reads TGTGCCAGTGACAGGAGCCTCTATGGCTACACCTTC. This translates into CASDRSLYGYTF.

This chain uses TRBV5-4 with TRBJ1-3, with 9 bases fitting TRBD1. V trimming: 2 bases; J trimming: 1 base; junction bases outside the gene matches: 1. CDR1 is SGHNT and CDR2 is YYREEE in the germline V gene (reference sequence). The CDR3 is made up of 15 amino acids. The DNA for the CDR3 is TGTGCCAGCAGCTTACAGGGGGCTTCTGGAAACACCATATATTTT. Protein sequence: CASSLQGASGNTIYF.

The chain carries TRBV5-1 and TRBJ2-5; 7 bases map to TRBD1. The CDR3 covers 13 residues. The junction had 3 bases not matched to a gene; V was cut back by 5 bases and J by 2 bases. Germline V gene sequence: CDR1 SGHRS, CDR2 YFSETQ. The CDR3 region has the DNA TGCGCCAGCAGGCAACAGGGGCAAGAGACCCAGTACTTC. It yields the protein CASRQQGQETQYF.

The CDR3 sequence: CASSLEGISGYTF. CDR3 in DNA: TGCGCCAGCAGCTTGGAGGGTATCTCTGGCTACACCTTC. The V call is TRBV5-1, the J call TRBJ1-2, with unresolved D. Germline CDR1 is SGHRS and CDR2 is YFSETQ. V was clipped by 0 bases and J by 7 bases, with 10 bases between them. This CDR3 is 13 amino acids long.

V is TRBV28 and J is TRBJ1-2, with a possible D match to TRBD1 (5 bases). The CDR3 runs 16 residues. Germline V gene sequence: CDR1 MDHEN, CDR2 SYDVKM. V lost 6 bases and J lost 0, with 17 bases in between. The chain's CDR3 is CASRHSSGRANYGYTF. The CDR3 bases are TGTGCCAGCAGGCACAGCTCAGGGAGAGCTAACTATGGCTACACCTTC.

The chain combines TRBV28 with TRBJ2-7; either TRBD1 or TRBD2 may fit D (6 bases each). Trimming pared 6 bases from V and 1 base from J, leaving 16 bases between. Germline CDR1 reads MDHEN; CDR2 reads SYDVKM. The CDR3 is made up of 15 amino acids. The CDR3 DNA reads as TGTGCCAGCAGCCTCTGGGAGGACAGTTCCTACGAGCAGTACTTC. It yields the protein CASSLWEDSSYEQYF.

The rearrangement joins TRBV5-6 to TRBJ1-2; D remains ambiguous. The germline CDR1 and CDR2 sequences are SGHDT and YYEEEE. This CDR3 region has 11 residues. Trimming shortened V by 0 bases and J by 8 bases, and 5 bases separated the two germline ends. The CDR3 is CASSLVEGYTF. The CDR3 bases are TGTGCCAGCAGCTTGGTGGAGGGCTACACCTTC. Looking up the rest from reference TRBV5-6 and TRBJ1-2 gives the full variable domain: DAGVTQSPTHLIKTRGQQVTLRCSPKSGHDTVSWYQQALGQGPQFIFQYYEEEERQRGNFPDRFSGHQFPNYSSELNVNALLLGDSALYLCASSLVEGYTFGSGTRLTVV.

The chain recombines TRBV6-5 with TRBJ2-3; 8 bases agree with TRBD1. This CDR3 is 13 amino acids long. The germline gives CDR1 MNHEY, CDR2 SVGAGI. V dropped 6 bases and J dropped 6; count of bases not matched to a gene: 5. CDR3 bases: TGTGCCAGCAGAAGCAGGGGGCTGGATACGCAGTATTTT. This sequence encodes CASRSRGLDTQYF.

The CDR3 loop is CASSHPPAPGETQYF. CDR3 bases: TGCGCCAGCAGCCACCCGCCCGCTCCCGGGGAGACCCAGTACTTC. The genes are TRBV4-1 and TRBJ2-5; unclear D gene. V dropped 3 bases and J dropped 5 bases, with 16 bases sitting between them. This CDR3 contains 15 residues. Germline V CDR1 and CDR2: MGHRA, YSYEKL.

This clone has just one count. The chain links TRBV11-2 to TRBJ2-5, with a weak D call TRBD1 (6 bases). The CDR3 is 19 amino acids. V lost 1 base and J lost 2, with 23 bases in between. Germline assignment: CDR1 SGHAT and CDR2 FQNNGV. The CDR3 here is CASSLVGPGHKSRQETQYF. The CDR3 bases are TGTGCCAGCAGCTTAGTAGGTCCGGGACACAAGAGTAGGCAAGAGACCCAGTACTTC. Full variable domain (rest looked up from reference TRBV11-2 and TRBJ2-5): EAGVAQSPRYKIIEKRQSVAFWCNPISGHATLYWYQQILGQGPKLLIQFQNNGVVDDSQLPKDRFSAERLKGVDSTLKIQPAKLEDSAVYLCASSLVGPGHKSRQETQYFGPGTRLLVL.

To note about this clone: The sample has other DNA sequences that encode this CDR3 too. The gene calls are TRBV2 and TRBJ1-1, with no clear D. The CDR3 sequence is 13 residues long. CDR1 is SNHLY, CDR2 FYNNEI, per germline. V dropped 4 bases and J dropped 0 bases, with 6 bases sitting between them. CDR3 protein: CASSGDMNTEAFF. The DNA of the CDR3 is TGTGCCAGCAGTGGGGATATGAACACTGAAGCTTTCTTT.

J is TRBJ2-1 and V is TRBV9, with 9 bases that match TRBD2. Germline CDR1 and CDR2: SGDLS and YYNGEE. The CDR3 spans 16 residues. The V and J ends lost 0 bases and 5 bases, in that order; junction bases with no gene match: 6. The CDR3 loop reads CASSVAASGINNEQFF. CDR3 nucleotide sequence: TGTGCCAGCAGCGTAGCGGCTAGCGGGATAAACAATGAGCAGTTCTTC.